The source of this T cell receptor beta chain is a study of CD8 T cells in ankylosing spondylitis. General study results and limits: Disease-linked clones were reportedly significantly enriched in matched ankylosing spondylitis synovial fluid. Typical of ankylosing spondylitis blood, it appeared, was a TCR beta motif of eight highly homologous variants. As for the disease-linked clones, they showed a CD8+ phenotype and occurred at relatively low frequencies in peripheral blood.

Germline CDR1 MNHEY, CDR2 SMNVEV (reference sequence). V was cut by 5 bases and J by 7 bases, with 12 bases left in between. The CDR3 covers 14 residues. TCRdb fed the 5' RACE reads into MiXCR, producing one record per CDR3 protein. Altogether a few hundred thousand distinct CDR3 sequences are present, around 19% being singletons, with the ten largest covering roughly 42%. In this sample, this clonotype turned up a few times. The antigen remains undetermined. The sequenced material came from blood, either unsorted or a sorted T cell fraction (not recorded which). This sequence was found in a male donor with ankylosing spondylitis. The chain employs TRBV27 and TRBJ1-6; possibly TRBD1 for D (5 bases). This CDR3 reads CASSPLGVNSPLHF. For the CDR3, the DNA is TGTGCCAGCAGTCCGCTGGGGGTGAATTCACCCCTCCACTTT.